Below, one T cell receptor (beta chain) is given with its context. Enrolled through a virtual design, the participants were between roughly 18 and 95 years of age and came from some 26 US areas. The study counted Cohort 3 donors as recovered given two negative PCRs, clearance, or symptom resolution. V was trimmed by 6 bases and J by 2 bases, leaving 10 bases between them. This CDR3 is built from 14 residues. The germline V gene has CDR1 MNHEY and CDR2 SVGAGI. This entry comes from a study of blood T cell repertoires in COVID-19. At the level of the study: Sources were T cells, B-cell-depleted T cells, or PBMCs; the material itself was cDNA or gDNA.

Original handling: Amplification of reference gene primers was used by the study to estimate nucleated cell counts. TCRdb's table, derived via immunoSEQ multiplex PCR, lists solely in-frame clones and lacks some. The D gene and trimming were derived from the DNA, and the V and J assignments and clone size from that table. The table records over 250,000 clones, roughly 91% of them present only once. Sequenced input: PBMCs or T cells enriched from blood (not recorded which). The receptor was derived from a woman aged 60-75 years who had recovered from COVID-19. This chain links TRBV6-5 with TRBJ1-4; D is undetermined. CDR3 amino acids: CASRPGSTNEKLFF. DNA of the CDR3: TGTGCCAGCAGGCCAGGTTCTACTAATGAAAAACTGTTTTTT.